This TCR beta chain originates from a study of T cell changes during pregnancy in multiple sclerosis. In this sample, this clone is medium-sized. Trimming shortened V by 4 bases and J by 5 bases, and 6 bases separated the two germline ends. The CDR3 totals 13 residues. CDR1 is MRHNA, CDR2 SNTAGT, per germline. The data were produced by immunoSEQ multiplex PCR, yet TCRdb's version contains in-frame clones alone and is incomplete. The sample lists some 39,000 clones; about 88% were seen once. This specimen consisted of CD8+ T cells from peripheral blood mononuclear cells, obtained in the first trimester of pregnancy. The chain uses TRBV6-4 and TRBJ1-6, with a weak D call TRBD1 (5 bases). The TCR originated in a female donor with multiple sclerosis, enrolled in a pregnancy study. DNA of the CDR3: TGTGCCAGCAGTGGGGGCGATAATTCACCCCTCCACTTT. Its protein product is CASSGGDNSPLHF.